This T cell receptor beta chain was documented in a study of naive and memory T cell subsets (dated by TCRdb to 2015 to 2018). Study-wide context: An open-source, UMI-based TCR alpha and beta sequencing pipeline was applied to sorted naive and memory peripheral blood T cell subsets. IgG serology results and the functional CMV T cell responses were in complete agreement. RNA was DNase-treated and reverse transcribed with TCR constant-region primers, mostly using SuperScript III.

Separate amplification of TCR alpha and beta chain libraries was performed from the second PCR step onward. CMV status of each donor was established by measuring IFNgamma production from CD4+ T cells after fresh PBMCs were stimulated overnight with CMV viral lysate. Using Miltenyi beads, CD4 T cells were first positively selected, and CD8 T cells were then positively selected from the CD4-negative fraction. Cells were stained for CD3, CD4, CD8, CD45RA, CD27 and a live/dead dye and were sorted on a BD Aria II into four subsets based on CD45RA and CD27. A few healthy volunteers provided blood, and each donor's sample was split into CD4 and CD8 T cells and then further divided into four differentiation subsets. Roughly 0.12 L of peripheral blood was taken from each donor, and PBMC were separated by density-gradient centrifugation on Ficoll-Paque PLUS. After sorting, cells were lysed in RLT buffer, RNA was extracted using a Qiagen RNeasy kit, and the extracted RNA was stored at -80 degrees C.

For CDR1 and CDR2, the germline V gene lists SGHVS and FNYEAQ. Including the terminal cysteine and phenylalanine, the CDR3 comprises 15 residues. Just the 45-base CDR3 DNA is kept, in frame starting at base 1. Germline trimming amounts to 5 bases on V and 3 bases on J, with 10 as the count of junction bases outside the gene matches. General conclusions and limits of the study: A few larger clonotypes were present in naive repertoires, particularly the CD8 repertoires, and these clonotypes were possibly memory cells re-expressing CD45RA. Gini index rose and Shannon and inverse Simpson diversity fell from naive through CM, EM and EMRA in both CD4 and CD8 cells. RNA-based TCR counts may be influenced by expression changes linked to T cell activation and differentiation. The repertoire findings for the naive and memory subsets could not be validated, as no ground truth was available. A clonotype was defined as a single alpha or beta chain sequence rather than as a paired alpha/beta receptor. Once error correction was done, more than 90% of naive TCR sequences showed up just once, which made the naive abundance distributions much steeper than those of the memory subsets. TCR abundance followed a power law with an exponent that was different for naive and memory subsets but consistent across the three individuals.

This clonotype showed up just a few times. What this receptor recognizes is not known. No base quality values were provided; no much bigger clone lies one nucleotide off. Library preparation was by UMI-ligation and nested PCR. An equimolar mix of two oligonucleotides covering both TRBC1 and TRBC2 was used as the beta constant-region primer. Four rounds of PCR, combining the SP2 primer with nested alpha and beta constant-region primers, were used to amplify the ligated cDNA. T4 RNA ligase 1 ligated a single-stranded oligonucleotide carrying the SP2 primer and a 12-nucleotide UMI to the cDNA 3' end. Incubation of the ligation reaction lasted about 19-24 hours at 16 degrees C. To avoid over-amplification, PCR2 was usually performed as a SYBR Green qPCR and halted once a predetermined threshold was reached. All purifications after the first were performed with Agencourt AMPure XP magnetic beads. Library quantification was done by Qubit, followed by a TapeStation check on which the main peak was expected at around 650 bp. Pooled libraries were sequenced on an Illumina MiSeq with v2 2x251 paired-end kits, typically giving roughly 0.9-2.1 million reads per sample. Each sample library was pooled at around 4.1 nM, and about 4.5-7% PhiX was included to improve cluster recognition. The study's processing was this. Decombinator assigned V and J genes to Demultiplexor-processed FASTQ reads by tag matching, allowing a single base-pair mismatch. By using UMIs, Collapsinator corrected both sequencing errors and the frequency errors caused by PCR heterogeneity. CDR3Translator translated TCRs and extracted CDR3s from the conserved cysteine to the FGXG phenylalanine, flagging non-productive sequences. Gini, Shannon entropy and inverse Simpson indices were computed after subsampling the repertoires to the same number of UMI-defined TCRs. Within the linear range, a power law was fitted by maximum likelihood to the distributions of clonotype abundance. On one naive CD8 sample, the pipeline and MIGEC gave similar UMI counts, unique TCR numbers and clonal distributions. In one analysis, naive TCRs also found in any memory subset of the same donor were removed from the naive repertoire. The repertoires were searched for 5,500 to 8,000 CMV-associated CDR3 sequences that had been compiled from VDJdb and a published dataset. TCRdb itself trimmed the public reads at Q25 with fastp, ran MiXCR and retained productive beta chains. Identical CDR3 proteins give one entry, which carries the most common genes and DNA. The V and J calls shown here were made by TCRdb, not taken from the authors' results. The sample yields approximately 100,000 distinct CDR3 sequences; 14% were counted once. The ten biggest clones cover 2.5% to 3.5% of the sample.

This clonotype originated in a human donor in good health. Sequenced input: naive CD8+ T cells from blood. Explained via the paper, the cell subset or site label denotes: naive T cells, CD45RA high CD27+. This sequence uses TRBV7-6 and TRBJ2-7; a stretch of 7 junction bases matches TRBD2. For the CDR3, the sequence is CASSPSPSSGYEQYF. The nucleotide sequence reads TGTGCCAGCAGCCCTAGCCCGTCTAGCGGCTACGAGCAGTACTTC.